This record concerns one TCR beta chain sequence. The sample originates from a study of blood T cell repertoires in COVID-19. Study as a whole: Samples taken during acute and convalescent COVID-19 were collected in the United States, Italy and Spain. Nucleic acid was either cDNA or gDNA, and it came from T cells, B-cell-depleted T cells, or PBMCs.

In the original analysis: Reference gene primer amplification yielded estimated nucleated cell counts. Sequencing was performed with immunoSEQ multiplex PCR; in TCRdb, only in-frame clones are kept and a portion is missing. D and trimming were read from the DNA, whereas the V and J calls and clone size are those reported in that table. The sample consists of about 240,000 clones, around 90% of them appearing once. The source of this sequence is a woman in her 70s with active or convalescent COVID-19. The sample was peripheral blood.

DNA for the CDR3: TGCGCCAGCAGCTCCTGGACAGGGGAATATGGCTACACCTTC. It translates to CASSSWTGEYGYTF. The rearrangement uses TRBV5-1 and TRBJ1-2; TRBD1 agrees at 9 bases. Trimming cost V 3 bases and J 5 bases; bases outside gene matches: 5. Germline V lookup: CDR1 SGHRS, CDR2 YFSETQ. The CDR3 totals 14 residues.